The 5 T cell receptor beta chains given below trace back to one sample, sequenced in a study of blood T cell repertoires in COVID-19 (TCRdb year 2020). The library came from the immunoSEQ multiplex PCR assay. TCRdb retrieved this table from immuneACCESS and kept in-frame rearrangements only. Not all clones are present; in checked studies, unresolved V genes account for under half, and no reason is known for the remainder. Present in this sample are 150,000 to 200,000 clones, about nine tenths of which were seen just once. 2% to 3% of the sample comes from the top ten. Sequences were obtained from peripheral blood. Every receptor here comes from a man younger than 35 with acute or convalescent COVID-19.

DNA of the CDR3: TGTGCCAGCAGTTACTCGCCGGGAGTGAGAGAGACCCAGTACTTC. It specifies CASSYSPGVRETQYF. The chain employs TRBV6-5 and TRBJ2-5, with a tentative D call TRBD2 (6 bases). Germline loops: CDR1 MNHEY, CDR2 SVGAGI. This CDR3 spans 15 amino acids. V lost 0 bases and J 4 bases, leaving 12 bases between the germline ends.

The chain has TRBV30 and TRBJ1-6, with a weak D call TRBD1 (6 bases). Per germline, CDR1 GTSNPN and CDR2 SVGIG (reference sequence). The CDR3 runs to 16 residues. Trimming shortened V by 3 bases and J by 4 bases, and 16 bases separated the two germline ends. The CDR3 loop is CAWRRGASSYNSPLHF. The CDR3 region has the DNA TGTGCCTGGAGGCGGGGGGCGAGTTCGTATAATTCACCCCTCCACTTT.

The J gene is TRBJ2-5, the V gene TRBV3-1 (or the pseudogene TRBV3-2); D is undetermined. Germline V gene sequence: CDR1 LGHDT, CDR2 YNNKEL (reference sequence). The length of the CDR3 is 14 residues. V was trimmed by 0 bases and J by 5 bases, leaving 10 bases between them. The CDR3 sequence is CASSQERERETQYF. Here the CDR3 DNA reads TGTGCCAGCAGCCAAGAGCGTGAGCGTGAGACCCAGTACTTC.

This clone has a single count. Written as DNA, the CDR3 is TGTGCCTGGATACAGGGGAACACTGAAGCTTTCTTT. Translation gives CAWIQGNTEAFF. The chain links TRBV30 to TRBJ1-1; maybe TRBD1 (6 bases). With 4 bases removed from V and 1 base from J, the gap between germline ends came to 7 bases. The CDR3 consists of 12 residues. Germline lookup yields CDR1 GTSNPN and CDR2 SVGIG (reference sequence).

The chain is built from TRBV4-1 and TRBJ1-5; no definite D call. The CDR3 is made up of 14 amino acids. Germline loops: CDR1 MGHRA, CDR2 YSYEKL. Deletions cut 5 bases from V and 7 bases from J, with 15 bases between. The CDR3 sequence is CASSAPGRRQPQHF. CDR3 in DNA: TGCGCCAGCAGCGCGCCCGGGCGGAGGCAGCCCCAGCATTTT.